This T cell receptor beta chain is drawn from a study of blood T cell repertoires in COVID-19. Study in general: PBMCs, B-cell-depleted T cells, or T cells provided the cDNA or gDNA that made up the material.

V trimming: 1 base; J trimming: 1 base; junction bases outside the gene matches: 4. The germline V gene encodes CDR1 SGHVS and CDR2 FQNEAQ. The CDR3 covers 18 residues. The data were produced by immunoSEQ multiplex PCR, yet TCRdb's version contains in-frame clones alone and is incomplete. Here the sample spans fewer than 55,000 clones, around 82% being singletons. The gene calls are TRBV7-8 and TRBJ2-2; 12 bases fit TRBD2. Sequenced: peripheral blood. The TCR was taken from a woman older than 75 with COVID-19, enrolled during active disease. The CDR3 spells CASSLGGLAGMNTGELFF. The CDR3 DNA follows: TGTGCCAGCAGCTTAGGCGGACTAGCGGGGATGAACACCGGGGAGCTGTTTTTT.